This record looks at one T cell receptor beta chain sequence and its context. It lacks a known antigen. It has no much larger one-base neighbor in the sample; base qualities were not kept. The sample comes from a study of blood T cell repertoires in COVID-19 (dated by TCRdb to 2019 to 2021). Study-wide context: Samples from collaborators originated in the United States, Italy and Spain and spanned both the acute and convalescent phases of COVID-19. The material from the prospective study consisted of cDNA or gDNA derived from T cells, B-cell-depleted T cells, or PBMCs. Subjects who had been exposed to COVID-19, were actively infected with it, or had recovered from it provided the deeply sampled blood TCRbeta repertoires that made up the dataset. The repertoires were released in a freely available public database intended as a resource for research on the immune response to SARS-CoV-2. The samples were drawn from the first 160 participants of the ongoing ImmuneRACE study and from 950 to 1,500 subjects provided by 6 global collaborators. Sample metadata almost always included a de-identified subject ID, COVID-19 status, age in years and sex. Where available, HLA class I and class II types were taken from metadata supplied by the sample provider and were not determined by assay-based typing.

According to the germline V gene, CDR1 reads MRHNA and CDR2 reads SNTAGT. The CDR3, cysteine through phenylalanine, is 15 amino acids long. Only the CDR3 portion is preserved as DNA: 45 bases, with reading frame beginning at the first base. V is pruned by 4 bases and J by 6 bases, leaving 7 bases of the junction without a gene match. Overall results and qualifications from the work: The amount of clinical and demographic metadata varied by source and participant and was provided uncurated.

TCRbeta CDR3 regions were amplified from genomic DNA by means of the immunoSEQ Assay, a bias-controlled multiplex PCR. As for the authors' bioinformatics: The number of nucleated cells in each sample was estimated from the amplification of reference gene primers within the assay. Sequence reads were collapsed and filtered to measure the absolute abundance of every unique TCRbeta CDR3 rearrangement. For each sample, productive Simpson clonality was calculated as the square root of Simpson's diversity index over productive rearrangements. TCRdb retrieved this table from immuneACCESS and kept in-frame rearrangements only. Not all clones are present; in checked studies, unresolved V genes account for under half, and no reason is known for the remainder. From that table come the V and J calls and clone size; the DNA was used to work out D and trimming. This sample gives 110,000 to 150,000 clones in total; more than 60% of them show up just once. The top ten constitute around 13% of the sample.

The collaborating institutions used their own protocols to collect whole blood in K2EDTA tubes. For TCRbeta analysis, collaborators shipped samples in one of three forms: frozen whole blood, isolated PBMCs, or DNA extracted from either of those sample types. This receptor was obtained from an elderly man with acute or convalescent COVID-19. Sequenced: peripheral blood. The sequence joins TRBV6-4 to TRBJ2-3, and 10 bases in between align with TRBD2. The CDR3 protein sequence reads: CASSVEAGGYDTQYF. The base sequence is TGTGCCAGCAGTGTCGAAGCGGGGGGGTACGATACGCAGTATTTT.